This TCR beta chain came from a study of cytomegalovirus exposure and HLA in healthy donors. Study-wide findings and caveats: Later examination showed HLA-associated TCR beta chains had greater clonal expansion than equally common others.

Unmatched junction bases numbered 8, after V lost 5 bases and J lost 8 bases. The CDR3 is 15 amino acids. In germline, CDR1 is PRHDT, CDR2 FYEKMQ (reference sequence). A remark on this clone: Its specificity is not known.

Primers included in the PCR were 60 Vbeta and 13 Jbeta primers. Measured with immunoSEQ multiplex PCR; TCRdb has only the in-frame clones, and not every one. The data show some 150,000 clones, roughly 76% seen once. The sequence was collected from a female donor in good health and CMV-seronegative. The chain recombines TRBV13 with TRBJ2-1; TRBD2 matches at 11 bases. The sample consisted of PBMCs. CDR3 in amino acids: CASSPLAGGGDEQFF. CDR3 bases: TGTGCCAGCAGCCCTCTAGCGGGAGGTGGCGATGAGCAGTTCTTC.